This record looks at one T cell receptor beta chain sequence and its context. Its antigen is not known. This specimen comes from a study of T cells in localized non-small cell lung cancer. Study-level points and caveats: Density of T cells in blood, when higher, went with longer overall survival.

The CDR3 extends over 15 amino acids. V lost 2 bases and J 3 bases, leaving 13 bases between the germline ends. Germline assignment: CDR1 MGHDK and CDR2 SYGVNS. The table came from immunoSEQ multiplex PCR; TCRdb's copy has only in-frame clones and leaves some out. The sample contains over 55,000 clones, 90% of which appear only once. The TCR was taken from a woman aged 35-75 years with stage I lung adenocarcinoma. The material sequenced was peripheral blood, taken before any cancer treatment. This sequence joins TRBV25-1 and TRBJ1-2, with D maybe TRBD1 (5 bases). CDR3 nucleotide sequence: TGTGCCAGCAGTGAAGATTCCCGGGGGGACTATGGCTACACCTTC. This encodes CASSEDSRGDYGYTF.